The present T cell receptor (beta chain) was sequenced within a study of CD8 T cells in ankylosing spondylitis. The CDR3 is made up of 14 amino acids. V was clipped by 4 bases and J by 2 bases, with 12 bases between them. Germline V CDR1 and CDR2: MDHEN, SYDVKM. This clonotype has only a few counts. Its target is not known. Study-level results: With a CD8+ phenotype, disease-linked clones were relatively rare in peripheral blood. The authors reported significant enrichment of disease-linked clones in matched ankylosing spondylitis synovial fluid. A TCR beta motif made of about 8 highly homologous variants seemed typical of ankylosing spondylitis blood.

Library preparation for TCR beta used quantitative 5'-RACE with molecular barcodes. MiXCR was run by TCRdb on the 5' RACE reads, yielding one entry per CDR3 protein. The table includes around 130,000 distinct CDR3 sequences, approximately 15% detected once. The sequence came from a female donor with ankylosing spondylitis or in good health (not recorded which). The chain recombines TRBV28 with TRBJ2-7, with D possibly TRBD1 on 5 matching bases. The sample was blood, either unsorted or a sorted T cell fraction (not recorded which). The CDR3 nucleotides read TGTGCCAGCAGTTCCCGAACAGGAACCTACGAGCAGTACTTC. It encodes CASSSRTGTYEQYF.